The 21 T cell receptor beta chains below were found in one sample sequenced in a study of T cell responses to AZD1222 COVID-19 vaccine. TCRdb's table, derived via immunoSEQ multiplex PCR, lists solely in-frame clones and lacks some. The repertoire holds about 270,000 clones, with almost 95% as singletons. The specimen comprised peripheral blood, sampled 28 days after the second AZD1222 dose. Receptors were obtained from an adult who received the AZD1222 COVID-19 vaccine.

V is TRBV4-1 and J is TRBJ2-7; 8 nucleotides line up with TRBD2. Trimming took 2 bases from V and 7 from J; bases not matched to a gene: 10. CDR3 size: 15 residues. Germline loops: CDR1 MGHRA, CDR2 YSYEKL. DNA of the CDR3: TGCGCCAGCAGCCAATACGGCGGGGGGTCGTGGGAGCAGTACTTC. It yields the protein CASSQYGGGSWEQYF.

This rearrangement joins TRBV7-8 to TRBJ2-7; D is undetermined. Trimming took off 4 bases at V and 7 bases at J, with 11 bases between the two ends. This CDR3 has 12 amino acids. Germline V gene sequence: CDR1 SGHVS, CDR2 FQNEAQ. CDR3: CASSSDKREQYF. CDR3 bases: TGTGCCAGCAGCTCGGATAAGCGAGAGCAGTACTTC.

The chain recombines TRBV24-1 with TRBJ2-3; tentatively, D is TRBD1 (5 bases). Trimming took off 4 bases at V and 4 bases at J, with 17 bases between the two ends. This CDR3 is built from 16 residues. Germline CDR1 and CDR2: KGHDR and SFDVKD. The DNA for the CDR3 is TGTGCCACCAGTGAAAGGGGCAGCCTCCTCCCAGATACGCAGTATTTT. Protein product: CATSERGSLLPDTQYF.

The J gene is TRBJ1-2, the V gene TRBV2, with D possibly TRBD1 on 5 matching bases. The CDR3 runs to 13 residues. Trimming took off 4 bases at V and 4 bases at J, with 10 bases between the two ends. Germline lookup yields CDR1 SNHLY and CDR2 FYNNEI. The CDR3 sequence: CASSGTSLYGYTF. CDR3 nucleotide sequence: TGTGCCAGCAGTGGGACATCCCTCTATGGCTACACCTTC. Looking up the rest from reference TRBV2 and TRBJ1-2 gives the full variable domain: EPEVTQTPSHQVTQMGQEVILRCVPISNHLYFYWYRQILGQKVEFLVSFYNNEISEKSEIFDDQFSVERPDGSNFTLKIRSTKLEDSAMYFCASSGTSLYGYTFGSGTRLTVV.

The rearrangement joins TRBV27 to TRBJ2-5; D uncertain. Trimming stripped 3 bases from V and 4 bases from J, with 12 bases between. CDR1 MNHEY and CDR2 SMNVEV come from the germline V gene (reference sequence). The CDR3 runs to 14 residues. CDR3: CASSLAQRGETQYF. CDR3 in DNA: TGTGCCAGCAGTTTGGCCCAACGCGGAGAGACCCAGTACTTC.

The rearrangement joins TRBV6-5 to TRBJ1-6; D not resolved. Germline V lookup: CDR1 MNHEY, CDR2 SVGAGI. The length of the CDR3 is 14 residues. The V and J ends lost 4 bases and 8 bases respectively, with 12 bases between them. CDR3 DNA sequence: TGTGCCAGCAGTTCCTCGGGAGGCGATTCACCCCTCCACTTT. Translated: CASSSSGGDSPLHF.

The V and J genes are TRBV3-1 (or the pseudogene TRBV3-2) and TRBJ1-1, with unresolved D. Between the trimmed V and J ends, which lost 3 bases and 6 bases, there was a span of 5 bases. Per germline, CDR1 LGHDT and CDR2 YNNKEL (reference sequence). This CDR3 contains 11 residues. This chain's CDR3 is CASSHISEAFF. In nucleotides, the CDR3 is TGTGCCAGCAGCCACATATCTGAAGCTTTCTTT.

The gene calls are TRBV10-1 and TRBJ2-2; weak D call: TRBD1 (5 bases). Trimming took off 0 bases at V and 2 bases at J, with 16 bases between the two ends. Germline V gene lookup returns CDR1 WNHNN and CDR2 SYGVQD (reference sequence). This CDR3 contains 18 residues. The CDR3 protein is CASSESFSRQPNTGELFF. CDR3 bases: TGCGCCAGCAGTGAGTCTTTTAGTCGACAGCCCAACACCGGGGAGCTGTTTTTT.

The CDR3 nucleotides read TGTGCCAGCAGCTTACTAGCGGGAGCGTCCTACAATGAGCAGTTCTTC. Amino acid sequence: CASSLLAGASYNEQFF. V gene TRBV7-2 combines with J gene TRBJ2-1; the match to TRBD2 covers 10 bases. Germline lookup yields CDR1 SGHTA and CDR2 FQGNSA. V gave up 2 bases and J gave up 1 base; unmatched junction bases: 2. The CDR3 covers 16 residues.

This chain links TRBV19 with TRBJ2-6, with a weak D call TRBD2 (6 bases). The V end lost 3 bases, the J end lost 1 base, and 19 bases lay between the germline ends. From germline, CDR1 is LNHDA and CDR2 SQIVND (reference sequence). The CDR3 runs 19 residues. The CDR3 loop reads CASSIWDGRGESGANVLTF. Here the CDR3 DNA reads TGTGCCAGTAGTATTTGGGACGGGCGGGGAGAATCTGGGGCCAACGTCCTGACTTTC. Combining the CDR3 with reference TRBV19 and TRBJ2-6 gives the whole variable domain DGGITQSPKYLFRKEGQNVTLSCEQNLNHDAMYWYRQDPGQGLRLIYYSQIVNDFQKGDIAEGYSVSREKKESFPLTVTSAQKNPTAFYLCASSIWDGRGESGANVLTFGAGSRLTVL.

The chain combines TRBV5-6 with TRBJ2-7; D gene ambiguous. This CDR3 comprises 14 residues. Germline CDR1 reads SGHDT; CDR2 reads YYEEEE. Trimming left V 0 bases short and J 2 bases short, with 9 bases between. The CDR3 spells CASSLVHSPYEQYF. In DNA form, the CDR3 reads TGTGCCAGCAGCTTGGTGCACAGCCCCTACGAGCAGTACTTC.

The chain has TRBV6-5 and TRBJ1-5; 9 bases match TRBD1. The CDR3 runs 13 residues. Trimming removed 7 bases from V and 6 bases from J; junction bases left unmatched: 4. Germline values: CDR1 MNHEY, CDR2 SVGAGI. The CDR3 bases are TGTGCCAGCAACAGGGGGCGGGGTCAGCCCCAGCATTTT. It specifies CASNRGRGQPQHF.

As concerns this clone: Other DNA variants within this sample encode the same CDR3. The gene calls are TRBV5-1 and TRBJ1-1; possible D gene TRBD1, 6 bases. Germline V gene sequence: CDR1 SGHRS, CDR2 YFSETQ. V dropped 5 bases and J dropped 0 bases, with 11 bases sitting between them. CDR3 length: 14 residues. The CDR3 is CASRSQGMNTEAFF. CDR3 coding DNA: TGCGCCAGCAGGTCCCAGGGGATGAACACTGAAGCTTTCTTT.

The DNA of the CDR3 is TGCGCCAGCAGCTACCACACAAGGGACAGGGTCACCTACGAGCAGTACTTC. It codes for CASSYHTRDRVTYEQYF. V usage is TRBV5-1 and J usage is TRBJ2-7, with 9 bases aligning to TRBD1. The CDR3 spans 17 residues. V lost 3 bases and J lost 2; bases outside the gene matches: 12. Germline V gene sequence: CDR1 SGHRS, CDR2 YFSETQ. Supplemented by reference TRBV5-1 and TRBJ2-7, the full variable domain reads KAGVTQTPRYLIKTRGQQVTLSCSPISGHRSVSWYQQTPGQGLQFLFEYFSETQRNKGNFPGRFSGRQFSNSRSEMNVSTLELGDSALYLCASSYHTRDRVTYEQYFGPGTRLTVT.

This clone has just one count. The chain uses TRBV5-1 and TRBJ2-5; TRBD1 aligns across 7 bases. Germline CDR1 and CDR2: SGHRS and YFSETQ. V lost 0 bases and J lost 0; bases outside the gene matches: 5. The CDR3 runs 16 residues. The CDR3 spells CASSLVRTGNQETQYF. The CDR3 DNA sequence: TGCGCCAGCAGCTTGGTTCGGACAGGTAACCAAGAGACCCAGTACTTC.

V and J are TRBV28 and TRBJ1-5, with D perhaps matching TRBD1 (6 bases). CDR3 length: 16 residues. Germline V gene data show CDR1 as MDHEN and CDR2 as SYDVKM. The V and J ends lost 7 bases and 3 bases respectively, with 19 bases between them. The CDR3, as DNA: TGTGCCAGCACCGGAGGGGGTAAATGGTTCAATCAGCCCCAGCATTTT. Translating gives CASTGGGKWFNQPQHF.

Written as DNA, the CDR3 is TGTGCCAGCAGCTTAGCCGGGATCCCGAATGAAAAACTGTTTTTT. This translates into CASSLAGIPNEKLFF. The rearrangement links TRBV7-9 to TRBJ1-4, with D unresolved. The CDR3 consists of 15 residues. V lost 0 bases, J lost 5 bases, and 10 bases lay in between. Germline V gene lookup returns CDR1 SEHNR and CDR2 FQNEAQ (reference sequence).

The chain combines TRBV3-1 (or the pseudogene TRBV3-2) with TRBJ2-3; 16 nucleotides align to TRBD2. With V trimmed by 5 bases and J by 2 bases, 10 bases remained unmatched. The V gene's germline CDR1 is LGHDT and CDR2 YNNKEL (reference sequence). CDR3 length: 19 residues. In nucleotides, the CDR3 is TGTGCCAGCAGCTCATATCCGGGACTAGCGGGGGGGTTCACAGATACGCAGTATTTT. Translation: CASSSYPGLAGGFTDTQYF.

This chain links TRBV11-3 with TRBJ2-2, with 8 nucleotides matching TRBD2. Germline V gene sequence: CDR1 SGHNT, CDR2 YENEEA. This CDR3 contains 15 residues. V shed 4 bases, J shed 1 base, and the junction held 2 bases outside the gene matches. The CDR3 DNA reads as TGTGCCAGCAGCTCCGGGGGGGGGAACACCGGGGAGCTGTTTTTT. The encoded protein is CASSSGGGNTGELFF.

The chain couples TRBV6-5 to TRBJ1-2, with D perhaps TRBD1 (6 bases). V lost 7 bases and J lost 3, with 12 bases in between. The CDR3 length is 13 residues. Germline lookup yields CDR1 MNHEY and CDR2 SVGAGI. The CDR3 sequence is CASTLGQHYGYTF. CDR3 bases: TGTGCCAGCACCTTAGGACAGCACTATGGCTACACCTTC.

The chain combines TRBV6-5 with TRBJ2-5; either TRBD1 or TRBD2 may supply D (5 bases each). CDR3 length: 14 amino acids. V was cut by 5 bases and J by 0 bases, with 10 bases left in between. Germline CDR1 MNHEY, CDR2 SVGAGI. The CDR3 here is CASSRDGYQETQYF. CDR3 nucleotide sequence: TGTGCCAGCAGTAGGGACGGGTACCAAGAGACCCAGTACTTC.